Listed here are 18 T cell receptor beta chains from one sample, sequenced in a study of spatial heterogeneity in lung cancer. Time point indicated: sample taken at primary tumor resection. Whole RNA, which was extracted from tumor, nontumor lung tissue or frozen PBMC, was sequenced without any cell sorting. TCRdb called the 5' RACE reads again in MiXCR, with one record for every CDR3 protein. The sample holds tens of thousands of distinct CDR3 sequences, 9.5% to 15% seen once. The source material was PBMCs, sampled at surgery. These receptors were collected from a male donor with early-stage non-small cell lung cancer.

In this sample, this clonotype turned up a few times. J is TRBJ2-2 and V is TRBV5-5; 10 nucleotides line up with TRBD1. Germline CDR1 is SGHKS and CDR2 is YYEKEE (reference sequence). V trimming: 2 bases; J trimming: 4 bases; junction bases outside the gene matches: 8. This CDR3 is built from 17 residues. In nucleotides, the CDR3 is TGTGCCAGCAGCTTCTCCGGCGGGACAGGGGTCACCGGGGAGCTGTTTTTT. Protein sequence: CASSFSGGTGVTGELFF.

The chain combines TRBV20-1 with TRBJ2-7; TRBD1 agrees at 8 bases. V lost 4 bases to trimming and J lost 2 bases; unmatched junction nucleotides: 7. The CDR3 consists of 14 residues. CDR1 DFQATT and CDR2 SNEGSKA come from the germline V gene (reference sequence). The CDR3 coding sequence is TGCAGTGCTATGGCGACAGGGGTCCCCTACGAGCAGTACTTC. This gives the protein CSAMATGVPYEQYF.

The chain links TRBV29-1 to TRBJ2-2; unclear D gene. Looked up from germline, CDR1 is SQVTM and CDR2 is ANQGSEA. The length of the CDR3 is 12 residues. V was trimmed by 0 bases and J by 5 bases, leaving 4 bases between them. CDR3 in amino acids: CSVEDGTGELFF. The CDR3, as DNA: TGCAGCGTTGAAGATGGTACCGGGGAGCTGTTTTTT.

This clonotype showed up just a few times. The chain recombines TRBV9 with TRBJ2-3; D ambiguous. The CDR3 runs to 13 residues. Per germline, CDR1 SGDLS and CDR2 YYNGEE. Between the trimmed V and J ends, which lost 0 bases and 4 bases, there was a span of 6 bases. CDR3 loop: CASSVVAPDTQYF. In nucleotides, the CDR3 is TGTGCCAGCAGCGTAGTGGCTCCAGATACGCAGTATTTT.

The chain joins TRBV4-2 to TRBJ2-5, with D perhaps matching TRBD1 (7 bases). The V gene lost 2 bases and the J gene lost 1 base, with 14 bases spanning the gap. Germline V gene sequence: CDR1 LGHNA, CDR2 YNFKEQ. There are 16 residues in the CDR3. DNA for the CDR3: TGTGCCAGCAGCCAACAGGGGGGAGCGGTCCAAGAGACCCAGTACTTC. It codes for CASSQQGGAVQETQYF.

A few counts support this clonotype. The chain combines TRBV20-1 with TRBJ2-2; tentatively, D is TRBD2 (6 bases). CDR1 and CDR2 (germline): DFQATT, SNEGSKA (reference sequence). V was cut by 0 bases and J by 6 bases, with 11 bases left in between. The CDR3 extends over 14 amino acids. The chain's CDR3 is CSAREARRAGELFF. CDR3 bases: TGCAGTGCTAGAGAAGCCCGGAGGGCCGGGGAGCTGTTTTTT.

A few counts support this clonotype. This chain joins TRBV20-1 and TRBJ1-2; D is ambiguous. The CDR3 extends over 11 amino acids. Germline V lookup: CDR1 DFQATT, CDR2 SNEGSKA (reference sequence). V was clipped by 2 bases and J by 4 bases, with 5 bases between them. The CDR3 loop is CSARPIYGYTF. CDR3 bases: TGCAGTGCTAGACCGATCTATGGCTACACCTTC.

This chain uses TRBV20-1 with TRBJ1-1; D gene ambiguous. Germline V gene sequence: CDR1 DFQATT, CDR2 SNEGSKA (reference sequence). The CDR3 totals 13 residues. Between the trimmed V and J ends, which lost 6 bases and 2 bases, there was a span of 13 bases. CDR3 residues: CSAAGNINTEAFF. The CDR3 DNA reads TGCAGTGCCGCTGGCAACATCAACACTGAAGCTTTCTTT.

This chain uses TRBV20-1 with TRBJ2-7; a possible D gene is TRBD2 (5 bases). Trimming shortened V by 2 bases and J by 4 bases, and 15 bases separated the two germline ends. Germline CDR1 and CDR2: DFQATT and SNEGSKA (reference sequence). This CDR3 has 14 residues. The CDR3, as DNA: TGCAGTGCTAGAAAAGCGGAAAGGCGGTACGAGCAGTACTTC. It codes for CSARKAERRYEQYF.

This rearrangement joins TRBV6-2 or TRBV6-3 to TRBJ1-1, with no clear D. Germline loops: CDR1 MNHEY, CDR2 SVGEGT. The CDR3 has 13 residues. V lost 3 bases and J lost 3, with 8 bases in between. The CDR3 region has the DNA TGTGCCAGCAGTTATTTGAGGGACACTGAAGCTTTCTTT. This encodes CASSYLRDTEAFF.

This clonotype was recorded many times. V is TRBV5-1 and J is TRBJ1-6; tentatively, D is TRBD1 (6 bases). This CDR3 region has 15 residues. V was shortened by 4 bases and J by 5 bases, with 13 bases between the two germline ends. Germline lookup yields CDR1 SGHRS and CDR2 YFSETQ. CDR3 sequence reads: CASSPTGGDNSPLHF. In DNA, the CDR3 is TGCGCCAGCAGCCCGACAGGAGGGGATAATTCACCCCTCCACTTT. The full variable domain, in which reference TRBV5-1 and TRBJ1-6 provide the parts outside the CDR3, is KAGVTQTPRYLIKTRGQQVTLSCSPISGHRSVSWYQQTPGQGLQFLFEYFSETQRNKGNFPGRFSGRQFSNSRSEMNVSTLELGDSALYLCASSPTGGDNSPLHFGNGTRLTVT.

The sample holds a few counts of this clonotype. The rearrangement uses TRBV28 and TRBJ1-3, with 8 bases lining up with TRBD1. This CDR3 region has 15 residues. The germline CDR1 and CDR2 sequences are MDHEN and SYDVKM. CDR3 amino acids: CAARPGGAAGNTIYF. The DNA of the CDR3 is TGTGCAGCAAGACCAGGGGGCGCAGCTGGAAACACCATATATTTT.

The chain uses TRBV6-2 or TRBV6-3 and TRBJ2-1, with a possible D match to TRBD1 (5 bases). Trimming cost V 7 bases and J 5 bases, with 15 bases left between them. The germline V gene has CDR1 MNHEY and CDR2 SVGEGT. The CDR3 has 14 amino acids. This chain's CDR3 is CASTKDINNNEQFF. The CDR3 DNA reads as TGTGCCAGCACCAAGGACATCAACAACAATGAGCAGTTCTTC.

As DNA, the CDR3 is TGTGCCAGCAGCTTAAGCAATGAGCAGTTCTTC. Protein sequence: CASSLSNEQFF. The rearrangement uses TRBV11-2 and TRBJ2-1; D is uncertain. Germline CDR1 SGHAT, CDR2 FQNNGV. The CDR3 is 11 amino acids. Trimming pared 2 bases from V and 6 bases from J, leaving 2 bases between.

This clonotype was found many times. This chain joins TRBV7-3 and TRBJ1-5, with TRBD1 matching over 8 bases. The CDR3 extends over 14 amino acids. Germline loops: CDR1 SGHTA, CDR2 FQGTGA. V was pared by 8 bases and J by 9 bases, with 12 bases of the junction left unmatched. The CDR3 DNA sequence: TGTGCCAGCTCGCCGACAGGGGAGAAAGGGCCCCAGCATTTT. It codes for CASSPTGEKGPQHF.

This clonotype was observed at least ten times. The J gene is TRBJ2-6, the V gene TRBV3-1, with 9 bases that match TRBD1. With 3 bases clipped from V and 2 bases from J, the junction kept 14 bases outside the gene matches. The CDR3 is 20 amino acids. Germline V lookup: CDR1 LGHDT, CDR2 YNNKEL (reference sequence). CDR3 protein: CASSHPSGQGGRPGANVLTF. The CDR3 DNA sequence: TGTGCCAGCAGCCACCCATCGGGACAGGGAGGTCGTCCTGGGGCCAACGTCCTGACTTTC.

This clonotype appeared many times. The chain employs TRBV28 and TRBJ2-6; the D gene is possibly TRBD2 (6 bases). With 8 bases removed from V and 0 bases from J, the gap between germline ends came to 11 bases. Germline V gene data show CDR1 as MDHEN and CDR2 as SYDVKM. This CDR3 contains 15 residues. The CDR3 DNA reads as TGTGCCAGCGCTGCCGGGAGCTCTGGGGCCAACGTCCTGACTTTC. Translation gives CASAAGSSGANVLTF.

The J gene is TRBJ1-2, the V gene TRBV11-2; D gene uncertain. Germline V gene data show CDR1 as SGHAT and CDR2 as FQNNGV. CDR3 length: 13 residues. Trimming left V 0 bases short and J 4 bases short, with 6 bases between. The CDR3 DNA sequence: TGTGCCAGCAGCTTAGAGGTTTCCTATGGCTACACCTTC. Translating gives CASSLEVSYGYTF.